In this sample, the clone carrying this TCR beta chain turned up many times. These data belong to a study of T-cell reconstitution after alpha-beta-depleted transplantation in children. Unmatched junction bases numbered 9, after V lost 0 bases and J lost 4 bases. The CDR3 contains 16 residues. The germline CDR1 and CDR2 sequences are SGHRS and YFSETQ. Researchers prepared the TCRbeta library using unique molecular identifiers, the study reports. MiXCR, run by TCRdb on the PCR reads, gives a single entry per CDR3 protein. The profile shows approximately 200,000 distinct CDR3 sequences, 14% to 15% of them singletons.

The chain carries TRBV5-1 and TRBJ2-5; 7 bases are a match to TRBD2. This TCR was recovered from a human donor who donated a stem cell graft to a child with acute lymphoblastic leukemia. Sequenced material: PBMCs from the stem cell graft donor, taken from the stem cell graft. The CDR3: CASSLESSGGGETQYF. CDR3 DNA: TGCGCCAGCAGCTTGGAGTCTAGCGGAGGAGGAGAGACCCAGTACTTC.